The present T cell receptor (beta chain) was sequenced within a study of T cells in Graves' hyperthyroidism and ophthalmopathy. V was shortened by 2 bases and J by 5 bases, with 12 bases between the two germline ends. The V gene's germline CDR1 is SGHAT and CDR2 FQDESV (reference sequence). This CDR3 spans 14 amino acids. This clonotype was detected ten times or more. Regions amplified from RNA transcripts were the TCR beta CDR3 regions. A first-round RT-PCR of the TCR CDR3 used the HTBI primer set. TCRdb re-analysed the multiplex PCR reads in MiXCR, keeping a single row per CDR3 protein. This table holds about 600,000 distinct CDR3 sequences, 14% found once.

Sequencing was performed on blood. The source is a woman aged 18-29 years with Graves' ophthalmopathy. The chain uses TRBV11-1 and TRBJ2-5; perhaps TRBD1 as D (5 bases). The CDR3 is CASSLRTPGETQYF. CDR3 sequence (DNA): TGTGCCAGCAGCTTAAGGACACCAGGGGAGACCCAGTACTTC.